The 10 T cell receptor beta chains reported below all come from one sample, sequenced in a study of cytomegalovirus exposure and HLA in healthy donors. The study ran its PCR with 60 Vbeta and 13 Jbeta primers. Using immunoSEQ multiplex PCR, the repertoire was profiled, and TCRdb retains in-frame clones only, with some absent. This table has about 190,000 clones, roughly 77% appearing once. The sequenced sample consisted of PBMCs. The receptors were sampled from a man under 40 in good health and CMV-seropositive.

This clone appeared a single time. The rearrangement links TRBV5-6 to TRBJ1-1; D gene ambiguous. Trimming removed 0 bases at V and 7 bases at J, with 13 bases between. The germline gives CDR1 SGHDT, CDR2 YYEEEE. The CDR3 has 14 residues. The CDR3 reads CASSLEWAYSEAFF. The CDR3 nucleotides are TGTGCCAGCAGCTTGGAATGGGCCTACAGTGAAGCTTTCTTT.

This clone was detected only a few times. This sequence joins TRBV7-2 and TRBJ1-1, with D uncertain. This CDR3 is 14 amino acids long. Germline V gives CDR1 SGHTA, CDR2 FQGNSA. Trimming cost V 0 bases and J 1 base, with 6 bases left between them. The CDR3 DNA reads TGTGCCAGCAGCTTAGCGCAGAAGAACACTGAAGCTTTCTTT. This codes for CASSLAQKNTEAFF.

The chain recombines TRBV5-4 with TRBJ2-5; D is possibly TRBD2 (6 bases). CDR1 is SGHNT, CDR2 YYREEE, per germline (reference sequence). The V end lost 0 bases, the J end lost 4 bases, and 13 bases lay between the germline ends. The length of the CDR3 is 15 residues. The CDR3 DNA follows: TGTGCCAGCAGCTTGGAGGGCGGGGCCAGAGAGACCCAGTACTTC. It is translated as CASSLEGGARETQYF.

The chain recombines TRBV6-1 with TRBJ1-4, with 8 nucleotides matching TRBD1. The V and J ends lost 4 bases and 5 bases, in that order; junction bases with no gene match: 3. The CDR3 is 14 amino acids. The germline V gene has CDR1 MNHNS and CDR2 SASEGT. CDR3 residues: CASSVNRGNEKLFF. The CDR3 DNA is TGTGCCAGCAGTGTTAACAGGGGGAATGAAAAACTGTTTTTT.

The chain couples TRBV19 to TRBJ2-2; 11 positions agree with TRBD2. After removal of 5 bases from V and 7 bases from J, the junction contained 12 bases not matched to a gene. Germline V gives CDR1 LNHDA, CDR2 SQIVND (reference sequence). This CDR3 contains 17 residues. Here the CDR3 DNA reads TGTGCCAGTAGTGCCGAGATAGCGGGGGGGCCCCACGGGGAGCTGTTTTTT. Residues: CASSAEIAGGPHGELFF.

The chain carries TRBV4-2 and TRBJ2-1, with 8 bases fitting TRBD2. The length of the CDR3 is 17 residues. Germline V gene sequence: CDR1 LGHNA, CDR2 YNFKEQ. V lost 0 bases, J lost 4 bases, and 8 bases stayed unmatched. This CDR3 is CASSQDSGAWIYNEQFF. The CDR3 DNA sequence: TGTGCCAGCAGCCAAGATAGCGGGGCCTGGATATACAATGAGCAGTTCTTC.

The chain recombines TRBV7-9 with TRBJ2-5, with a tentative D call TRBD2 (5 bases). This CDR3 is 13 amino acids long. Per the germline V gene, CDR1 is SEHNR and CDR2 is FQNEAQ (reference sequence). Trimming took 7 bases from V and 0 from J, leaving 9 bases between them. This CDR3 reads CASKREYQETQYF. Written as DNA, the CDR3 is TGTGCCAGCAAGAGGGAGTACCAAGAGACCCAGTACTTC.

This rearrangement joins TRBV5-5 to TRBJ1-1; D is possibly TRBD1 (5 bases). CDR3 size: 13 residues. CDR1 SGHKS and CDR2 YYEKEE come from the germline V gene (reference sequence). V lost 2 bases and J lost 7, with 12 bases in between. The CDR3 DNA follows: TGTGCCAGCAGCTTCCTCCCCACAGGTGAAGCTTTCTTT. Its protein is CASSFLPTGEAFF.

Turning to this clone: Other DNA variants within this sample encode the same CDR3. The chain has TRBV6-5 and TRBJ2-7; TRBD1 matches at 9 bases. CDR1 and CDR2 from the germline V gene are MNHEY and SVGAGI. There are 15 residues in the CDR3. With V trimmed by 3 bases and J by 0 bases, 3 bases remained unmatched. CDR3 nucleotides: TGTGCCAGCAGTTATTCGACAGGGGGCTCCTACGAGCAGTACTTC. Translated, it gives CASSYSTGGSYEQYF.

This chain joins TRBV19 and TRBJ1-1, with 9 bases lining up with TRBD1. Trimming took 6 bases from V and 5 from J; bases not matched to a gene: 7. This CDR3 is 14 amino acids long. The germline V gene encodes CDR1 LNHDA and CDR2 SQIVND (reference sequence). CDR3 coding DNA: TGTGCCAGTAGCCCCGGACAGGGGAGAACTGAAGCTTTCTTT. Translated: CASSPGQGRTEAFF.